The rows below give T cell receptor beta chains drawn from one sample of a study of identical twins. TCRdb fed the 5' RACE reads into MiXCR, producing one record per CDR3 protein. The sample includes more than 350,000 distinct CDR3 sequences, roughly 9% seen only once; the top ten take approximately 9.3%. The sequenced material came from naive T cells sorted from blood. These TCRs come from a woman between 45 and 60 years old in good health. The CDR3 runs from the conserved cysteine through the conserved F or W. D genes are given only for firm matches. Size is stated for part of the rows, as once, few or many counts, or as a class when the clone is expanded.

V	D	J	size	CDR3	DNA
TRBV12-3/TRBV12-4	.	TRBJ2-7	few	CASSLLPGAYEQYF	TGTGCCAGCAGTCTTCTCCCGGGGGCCTACGAGCAGTACTTC
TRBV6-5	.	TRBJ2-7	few	CASSQEFEQYF	TGTGCCAGCAGCCAGGAGTTCGAGCAGTACTTC
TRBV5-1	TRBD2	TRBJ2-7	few	CASSLVSGSVNEQYF	TGCGCCAGCAGCTTGGTTAGCGGGAGTGTCAACGAGCAGTACTTC
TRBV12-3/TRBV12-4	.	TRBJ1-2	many	CASTEQGSGYTF	TGTGCCAGCACCGAACAGGGTAGCGGCTACACCTTC
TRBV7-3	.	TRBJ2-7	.	CASSLRGSGFEQYF	TGTGCCAGCAGCTTAAGGGGGAGCGGGTTCGAGCAGTACTTC
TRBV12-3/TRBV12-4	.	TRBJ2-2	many	CASSRGTGELFF	TGTGCCAGCAGCCGGGGAACCGGGGAGCTGTTTTTT
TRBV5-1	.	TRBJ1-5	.	CASTPGGNQPQHF	TGCGCCAGCACCCCGGGGGGGAATCAGCCCCAGCATTTT
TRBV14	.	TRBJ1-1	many	CASSQDGMNTEAFF	TGTGCCAGCAGCCAGGACGGGATGAACACTGAAGCTTTCTTT
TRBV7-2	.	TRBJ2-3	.	CASSLQQSGFAYF	TGTGCCAGCAGTTTACAACAGAGCGGCTTTGCGTATTTT
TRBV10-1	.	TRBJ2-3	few	CASTDNPSTDTQYF	TGCGCCAGCACGGATAACCCTAGCACAGATACGCAGTATTTT
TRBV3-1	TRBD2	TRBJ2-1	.	CASSQVELAGYNEQFF	TGTGCCAGCAGCCAAGTGGAACTAGCGGGATACAATGAGCAGTTCTTC
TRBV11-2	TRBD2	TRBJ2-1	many	CASSLRREGQDEQFF	TGTGCCAGCAGCTTACGGCGGGAGGGCCAAGATGAGCAGTTCTTC
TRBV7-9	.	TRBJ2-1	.	CASISAWSSYNEQFF	TGTGCCAGCATCTCAGCGTGGAGCTCCTACAATGAGCAGTTCTTC
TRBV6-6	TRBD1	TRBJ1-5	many	CASSYGTGSNQPQHF	TGTGCCAGCAGTTACGGGACAGGGTCCAATCAGCCCCAGCATTTT
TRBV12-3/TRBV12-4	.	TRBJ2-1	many	CASSRGHRSDEQFF	TGTGCCAGCAGTCGGGGACACCGGAGCGATGAGCAGTTCTTC
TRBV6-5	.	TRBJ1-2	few	CASSYVQGIGNGYTF	TGTGCCAGCAGTTATGTACAGGGAATTGGTAATGGCTACACCTTC
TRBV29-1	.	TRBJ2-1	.	CGHWGSGEQFF	TGCGGCCACTGGGGTAGCGGCGAGCAGTTCTTC
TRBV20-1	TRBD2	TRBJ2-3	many	CSARDITSGSATDTQYF	TGCAGTGCTAGAGACATTACTAGCGGGAGTGCAACAGATACGCAGTATTTT
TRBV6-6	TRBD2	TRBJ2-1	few	CASSYSVASGSYEQFF	TGTGCCAGCAGTTACTCGGTGGCTAGCGGGAGTTATGAGCAGTTCTTC
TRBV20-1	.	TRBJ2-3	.	CSAYRDTQYF	TGCAGTGCCTATAGGGATACGCAGTATTTT
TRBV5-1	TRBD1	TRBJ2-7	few	CASSLVRDRADEQYF	TGCGCCAGCAGCTTGGTCCGGGACAGGGCTGACGAGCAGTACTTC
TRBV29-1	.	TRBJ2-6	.	CSVSGRSQGTGANVLTF	TGCAGCGTTTCCGGACGGTCCCAAGGCACTGGGGCCAACGTCCTGACTTTC
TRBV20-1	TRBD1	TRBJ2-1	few	CSVYRDRGGNEQFF	TGCAGTGTTTACCGGGACAGGGGAGGGAATGAGCAGTTCTTC
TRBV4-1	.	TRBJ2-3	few	CASSQEGFSTDTQYF	TGCGCCAGCAGCCAAGAGGGTTTTAGCACAGATACGCAGTATTTT
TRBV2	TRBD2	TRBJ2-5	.	CAGRGGQETQYF	TGTGCCGGGAGGGGCGGACAAGAGACCCAGTACTTC
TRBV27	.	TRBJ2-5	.	CASSLGGLIYGETQYF	TGTGCCAGCAGTTTGGGGGGGCTCATTTATGGAGAGACCCAGTACTTC
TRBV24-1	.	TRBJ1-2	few	CATSERKRSSGYTF	TGTGCCACCAGTGAGAGAAAAAGGTCATCAGGCTACACCTTC
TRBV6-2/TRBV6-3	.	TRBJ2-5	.	CASMGAVRTQYF	TGTGCCAGCATGGGGGCCGTTAGGACCCAGTACTTC
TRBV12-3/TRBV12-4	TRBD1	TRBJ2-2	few	CATSRTGGEPGELFF	TGTGCCACTAGCAGGACAGGGGGCGAGCCCGGGGAGCTGTTTTTT
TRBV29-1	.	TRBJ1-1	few	CSVEVQHFDTNTEAFF	TGCAGCGTTGAAGTGCAACATTTTGATACGAACACTGAAGCTTTCTTT
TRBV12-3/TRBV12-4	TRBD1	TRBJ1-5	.	CASRKQGARGQPQHF	TGTGCCAGCAGAAAACAGGGGGCGCGTGGCCAGCCCCAGCATTTT
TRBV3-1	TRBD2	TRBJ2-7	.	CASSQVGRTSRALQYEQYF	TGTGCCAGCAGCCAAGTGGGGCGGACTAGCAGAGCCCTTCAGTACGAGCAGTACTTC
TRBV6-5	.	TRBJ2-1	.	CASSPGRWNEQFF	TGTGCCAGCAGTCCGGGGAGGTGGAATGAGCAGTTCTTC
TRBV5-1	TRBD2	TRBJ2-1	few	CASSLDVGGVGLSSYNEQFF	TGCGCCAGCAGCTTGGATGTGGGAGGGGTGGGTCTCAGCTCCTACAATGAGCAGTTCTTC
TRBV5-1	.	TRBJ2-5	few	CASSSNFGSTQETQYF	TGCGCCAGCAGCTCGAACTTCGGCAGTACCCAAGAGACCCAGTACTTC
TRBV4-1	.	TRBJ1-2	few	CASSQGDSLYGYTF	TGCGCCAGCAGCCAAGGTGACAGCCTCTATGGCTACACCTTC
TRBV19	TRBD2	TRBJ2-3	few	CASGGGERNTQYF	TGTGCCAGTGGGGGAGGGGAGCGAAACACGCAGTATTTT
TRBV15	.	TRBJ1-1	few	CATSPGRGNTEAFF	TGTGCCACCAGCCCCGGGCGGGGGAACACTGAAGCTTTCTTT
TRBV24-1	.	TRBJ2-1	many	CATSDPSDITSYNEQFF	TGTGCCACCAGTGATCCTTCGGACATAACCTCCTACAATGAGCAGTTCTTC
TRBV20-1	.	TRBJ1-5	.	CSARVDDSSNQPQHF	TGCAGTGCTAGAGTGGACGACAGTAGCAATCAGCCCCAGCATTTT
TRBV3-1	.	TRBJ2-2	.	CASSQEGRNTGELFF	TGTGCCAGCAGCCAAGAAGGCAGGAACACCGGGGAGCTGTTTTTT
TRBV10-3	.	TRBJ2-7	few	CAISESTVGVYEQYF	TGTGCCATCAGTGAGTCCACTGTAGGGGTTTACGAGCAGTACTTC
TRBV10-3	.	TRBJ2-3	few	CAISLNSGLSTDTQYF	TGTGCCATCAGTCTAAACAGCGGACTAAGCACAGATACGCAGTATTTT
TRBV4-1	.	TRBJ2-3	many	CASKPGGDTQYF	TGCGCCAGCAAACCTGGTGGAGATACGCAGTATTTT
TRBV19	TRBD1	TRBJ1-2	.	CASSIGQGISYTF	TGTGCCAGTAGTATCGGACAGGGGATCAGCTACACCTTC
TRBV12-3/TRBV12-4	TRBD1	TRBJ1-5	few	CASSLTGAGQPQHF	TGTGCCAGCAGCTTGACAGGGGCAGGGCAGCCCCAGCATTTT
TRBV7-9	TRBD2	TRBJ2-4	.	CASSLGGGPPAKNIQYF	TGTGCCAGCAGCTTAGGGGGAGGGCCCCCAGCCAAAAACATTCAGTACTTC
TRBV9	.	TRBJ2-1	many	CASSVAGRGYNEQFF	TGTGCCAGCAGCGTAGCCGGACGGGGGTACAATGAGCAGTTCTTC
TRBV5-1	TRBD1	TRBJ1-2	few	CASSLSDRGSLGYTF	TGCGCCAGCAGCTTGTCTGACAGGGGCTCCCTTGGCTACACCTTC
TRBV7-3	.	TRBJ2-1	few	CASSLSTGYTEQFF	TGTGCCAGCAGCTTAAGCACCGGATACACTGAGCAGTTCTTC
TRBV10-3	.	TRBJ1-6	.	CASATPTGNSPLHF	TGTGCCAGCGCAACCCCGACGGGGAATTCACCCCTCCACTTT
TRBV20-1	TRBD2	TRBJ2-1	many	CSASVGGVYGLAENEQFF	TGCAGTGCTAGTGTGGGGGGGGTTTATGGACTAGCAGAAAATGAGCAGTTCTTC
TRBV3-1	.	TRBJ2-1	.	CASSPRVGEQFF	TGTGCCAGCAGCCCTCGGGTAGGTGAGCAGTTCTTC
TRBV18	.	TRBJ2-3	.	CASSPIGPVTDTQYF	TGTGCCAGCTCACCAATTGGGCCCGTCACAGATACGCAGTATTTT
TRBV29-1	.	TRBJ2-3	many	CSVDLSRAEADTQYF	TGCAGCGTTGACCTGAGCAGGGCCGAGGCCGATACGCAGTATTTT
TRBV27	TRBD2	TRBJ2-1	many	CASSLPGGSYNEQFF	TGTGCCAGCAGTTTACCGGGGGGCTCCTACAATGAGCAGTTCTTC
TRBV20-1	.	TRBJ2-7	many	CSATTSTPYYEQYF	TGCAGTGCCACCACTAGCACTCCCTACTACGAGCAGTACTTC